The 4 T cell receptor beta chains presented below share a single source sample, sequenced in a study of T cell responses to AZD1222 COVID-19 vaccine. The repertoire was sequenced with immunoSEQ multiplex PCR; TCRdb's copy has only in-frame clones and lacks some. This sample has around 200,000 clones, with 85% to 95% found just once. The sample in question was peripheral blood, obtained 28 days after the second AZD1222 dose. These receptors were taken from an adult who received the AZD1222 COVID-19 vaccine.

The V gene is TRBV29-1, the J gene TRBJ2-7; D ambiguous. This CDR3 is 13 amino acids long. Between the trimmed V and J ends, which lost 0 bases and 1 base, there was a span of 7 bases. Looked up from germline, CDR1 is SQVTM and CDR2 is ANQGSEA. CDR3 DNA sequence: TGCAGCGTTGAAGATGTCAGATCCTACGAGCAGTACTTC. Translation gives CSVEDVRSYEQYF.

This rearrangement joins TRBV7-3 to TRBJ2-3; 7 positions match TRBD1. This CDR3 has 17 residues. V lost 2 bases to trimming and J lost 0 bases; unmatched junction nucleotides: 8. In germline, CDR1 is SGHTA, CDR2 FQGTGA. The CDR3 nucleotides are TGTGCCAGCAGCTTATGGGTATGGGGACAGAGCACAGATACGCAGTATTTT. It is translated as CASSLWVWGQSTDTQYF.

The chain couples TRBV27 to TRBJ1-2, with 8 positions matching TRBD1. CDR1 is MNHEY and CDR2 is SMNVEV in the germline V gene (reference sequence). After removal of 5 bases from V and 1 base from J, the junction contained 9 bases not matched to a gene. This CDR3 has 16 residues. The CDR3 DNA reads TGTGCCAGCAGTCCTGGACAGGGACGAGGTAACTATGGCTACACCTTC. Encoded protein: CASSPGQGRGNYGYTF.

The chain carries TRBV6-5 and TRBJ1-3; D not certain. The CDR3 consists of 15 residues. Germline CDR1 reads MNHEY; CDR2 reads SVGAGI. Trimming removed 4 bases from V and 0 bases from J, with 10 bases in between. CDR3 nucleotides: TGTGCCAGCAGTTCCCTCAGGCGCTCTGGAAACACCATATATTTT. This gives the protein CASSSLRRSGNTIYF.